Given below is one T cell receptor beta chain in context. The antigen is not known. This sample was taken from a study of T cells expressing NK-cell markers. Regarding the study as a whole: Five or six donors showed dominant NKG2C+ clonotypes comprising about 1.0-7.0% of their CD8+ T cells.

Libraries used 5'RACE template switching adding universal primer site and UMIs. TCRdb reworked the 5' RACE reads into one entry per CDR3 protein, no DNA. The specimen's table records about 260,000 distinct CDR3 sequences. The CDR3 is 12 residues long. Germline values: CDR1 SGHAT, CDR2 FQNNGV. The chain employs TRBV11-2 and TRBJ2-3. This TCR came from a woman aged 18-70 years in good health. The sequenced material came from blood T cells: a sorted CD56 or NKG2C T cell subset, CD4+ or CD8+ T cells, or bulk PBMC T cells (not recorded which). CDR3 region: CASSLVSDTQYF.